The rows below give T cell receptor beta chains drawn from one sample of a study of shared clonotypes between healthy human individuals. The assay was immunoSEQ multiplex PCR, and TCRdb's table has in-frame clones only and misses some. This sample has millions of clones, with roughly 94% found just once. Sequencing was performed on naive CD8+ T cells sorted from blood. The receptors were sampled from a young man in good health. CDR3s include the opening cysteine and the closing phenylalanine or tryptophan. D genes are given only for firm matches. Only some rows state a clone size, as once, few, many or a class for expanded clones.

clone size: once; J gene: TRBJ2-3; D gene: NA; V gene: TRBV5-8; CDR3 protein: CASSSGQGTDTQYF; CDR3 DNA: TGTGCCAGCAGCTCGGGACAAGGCACAGATACGCAGTATTTT
clone size: NA; J gene: TRBJ2-5; D gene: NA; V gene: TRBV28; CDR3 protein: CASSLTGPQYF; CDR3 DNA: TGTGCCAGCAGTTTAACCGGGCCCCAGTACTTC
clone size: NA; J gene: TRBJ2-1; D gene: TRBD2; V gene: TRBV29-1; CDR3 protein: CSTGLAGIYNEQFF; CDR3 DNA: TGCAGCACAGGACTAGCGGGAATCTACAATGAGCAGTTCTTC
clone size: NA; J gene: TRBJ2-7; D gene: NA; V gene: TRBV4-3; CDR3 protein: CASSQARSGDEQYF; CDR3 DNA: TGCGCCAGCAGCCAAGCTAGGTCGGGTGACGAGCAGTACTTC
clone size: once; J gene: TRBJ2-3; D gene: TRBD2; V gene: TRBV6-5; CDR3 protein: CASSYSSGGRADTQYF; CDR3 DNA: TGTGCCAGCAGTTACTCATCTGGCGGGAGGGCAGATACGCAGTATTTT
clone size: NA; J gene: TRBJ2-7; D gene: NA; V gene: TRBV28; CDR3 protein: CASSSRAGDYEQYF; CDR3 DNA: TGTGCCAGCAGTTCGCGGGCAGGGGACTACGAGCAGTACTTC
clone size: NA; J gene: TRBJ1-1; D gene: NA; V gene: TRBV11-1; CDR3 protein: CASSSLGGTEAFF; CDR3 DNA: TGTGCCAGCAGCTCCTTGGGTGGCACTGAAGCTTTCTTT
clone size: NA; J gene: TRBJ1-6; D gene: TRBD1; V gene: TRBV7-9; CDR3 protein: CASSDGTAYNSPLHF; CDR3 DNA: TGTGCCAGCAGCGACGGGACAGCCTATAATTCACCCCTCCACTTT
clone size: NA; J gene: TRBJ2-2; D gene: NA; V gene: TRBV5-6; CDR3 protein: CASSLEGLGTGELFF; CDR3 DNA: TGTGCCAGCAGCTTAGAAGGGTTAGGAACCGGGGAGCTGTTTTTT
clone size: few; J gene: TRBJ1-1; D gene: NA; V gene: TRBV2; CDR3 protein: CASSDAGFTEAFF; CDR3 DNA: TGTGCCAGCAGTGACGCAGGCTTCACTGAAGCTTTCTTT
clone size: NA; J gene: TRBJ1-1; D gene: NA; V gene: TRBV6-5; CDR3 protein: CASSYSQLNTEAFF; CDR3 DNA: TGTGCCAGCAGTTACTCTCAGCTGAACACTGAAGCTTTCTTT
clone size: NA; J gene: TRBJ1-5; D gene: NA; V gene: TRBV7-9; CDR3 protein: CASSFRRGPNQPQHF; CDR3 DNA: TGTGCCAGCAGCTTCAGACGGGGCCCCAATCAGCCCCAGCATTTT
clone size: NA; J gene: TRBJ1-5; D gene: TRBD1; V gene: TRBV6-4; CDR3 protein: CASSDGQGQPQHF; CDR3 DNA: TGTGCCAGCAGCGACGGACAGGGACAGCCCCAGCATTTT
clone size: NA; J gene: TRBJ2-7; D gene: TRBD2; V gene: TRBV7-2; CDR3 protein: CASSFTSSGSYEQYF; CDR3 DNA: TGTGCCAGCAGCTTCACGTCTAGCGGGAGTTACGAGCAGTACTTC
clone size: NA; J gene: TRBJ1-4; D gene: TRBD1; V gene: TRBV5-4; CDR3 protein: CASSFTGGEEKLFF; CDR3 DNA: TGTGCCAGCAGCTTCACAGGGGGCGAGGAAAAACTGTTTTTT
clone size: NA; J gene: TRBJ2-3; D gene: TRBD2; V gene: TRBV4-3; CDR3 protein: CASSQDGGLEAGGTDTQYF; CDR3 DNA: TGCGCCAGCAGCCAAGATGGAGGCTTAGAAGCGGGAGGCACAGATACGCAGTATTTT
clone size: NA; J gene: TRBJ1-2; D gene: NA; V gene: TRBV2; CDR3 protein: CASSGPDRDYGYTF; CDR3 DNA: TGTGCCAGCAGTGGTCCCGACAGAGACTATGGCTACACCTTC
clone size: NA; J gene: TRBJ1-1; D gene: NA; V gene: TRBV7-9; CDR3 protein: CASSYGSNTEAFF; CDR3 DNA: TGTGCCAGCAGCTACGGGAGTAACACTGAAGCTTTCTTT
clone size: NA; J gene: TRBJ2-7; D gene: TRBD1; V gene: TRBV7-7; CDR3 protein: CASSPGTGGTYEQYF; CDR3 DNA: TGTGCTAGCAGCCCGGGGACAGGGGGCACCTACGAGCAGTACTTC
clone size: NA; J gene: TRBJ2-7; D gene: NA; V gene: TRBV4-1; CDR3 protein: CASSQGQTYEQYF; CDR3 DNA: TGCGCCAGCAGCCAAGGCCAGACCTACGAGCAGTACTTC
clone size: NA; J gene: TRBJ2-2; D gene: NA; V gene: TRBV30; CDR3 protein: CAQGAAWELFF; CDR3 DNA: TGCGCACAGGGAGCCGCCTGGGAGCTGTTTTTT
clone size: NA; J gene: TRBJ2-1; D gene: TRBD2; V gene: TRBV4-3; CDR3 protein: CASSLAPTSGSTDEQFF; CDR3 DNA: TGCGCCAGCAGCCTCGCGCCGACTAGCGGGAGTACCGATGAGCAGTTCTTC
clone size: once; J gene: TRBJ2-3; D gene: NA; V gene: TRBV5-8; CDR3 protein: CASRQDTQYF; CDR3 DNA: TGTGCCAGCAGGCAAGATACGCAGTATTTT
clone size: NA; J gene: TRBJ2-7; D gene: TRBD1; V gene: TRBV11-1; CDR3 protein: CASSSRDSYEQYF; CDR3 DNA: TGTGCCAGCAGCTCCCGGGACAGCTACGAGCAGTACTTC
clone size: NA; J gene: TRBJ1-2; D gene: TRBD1; V gene: TRBV7-9; CDR3 protein: CASSTLDRVLEGYTF; CDR3 DNA: TGTGCCAGCAGCACCCTGGACAGGGTCCTCGAGGGCTACACCTTC
clone size: NA; J gene: TRBJ2-5; D gene: TRBD1; V gene: TRBV28; CDR3 protein: CASSSLDRGSSRTQYF; CDR3 DNA: TGTGCCAGCAGTTCCCTGGACAGGGGGTCCTCAAGGACCCAGTACTTC
clone size: NA; J gene: TRBJ2-3; D gene: TRBD2; V gene: TRBV6-1; CDR3 protein: CASSEFSGGTDTQYF; CDR3 DNA: TGTGCCAGCAGTGAATTCAGCGGGGGGACAGATACGCAGTATTTT
clone size: NA; J gene: TRBJ1-2; D gene: NA; V gene: TRBV9; CDR3 protein: CASSVSLTGTSMGYTF; CDR3 DNA: TGTGCCAGCAGCGTCTCCCTTACAGGAACTTCTATGGGCTACACCTTC
clone size: NA; J gene: TRBJ2-1; D gene: NA; V gene: TRBV7-9; CDR3 protein: CASTVSSYNEQFF; CDR3 DNA: TGTGCCAGCACCGTAAGCTCCTACAATGAGCAGTTCTTC
clone size: NA; J gene: TRBJ2-1; D gene: TRBD1; V gene: TRBV7-2; CDR3 protein: CASSLAGQGGVLFYNEQFF; CDR3 DNA: TGTGCCAGCAGCTTAGCCGGACAGGGGGGAGTCCTCTTCTACAATGAGCAGTTCTTC
clone size: NA; J gene: TRBJ2-7; D gene: TRBD1; V gene: TRBV18; CDR3 protein: CASSPVRGQGVYEQYF; CDR3 DNA: TGTGCCAGCTCACCCGTACGCGGACAGGGGGTTTACGAGCAGTACTTC
clone size: NA; J gene: TRBJ2-1; D gene: NA; V gene: TRBV27; CDR3 protein: CASSLFGYSEQFF; CDR3 DNA: TGTGCCAGCAGTTTGTTCGGCTACTCCGAGCAGTTCTTC
clone size: few; J gene: TRBJ2-1; D gene: NA; V gene: TRBV7-7; CDR3 protein: CAAPVYNEQFF; CDR3 DNA: TGTGCCGCACCCGTCTACAATGAGCAGTTCTTC
clone size: NA; J gene: TRBJ2-7; D gene: NA; V gene: TRBV5-6; CDR3 protein: CASSWNPTGAYEQYF; CDR3 DNA: TGTGCCAGCAGCTGGAACCCCACAGGCGCCTACGAGCAGTACTTC
clone size: NA; J gene: TRBJ2-7; D gene: NA; V gene: TRBV5-6; CDR3 protein: CASSLVGDEQYF; CDR3 DNA: TGTGCCAGCAGCTTGGTAGGGGATGAGCAGTACTTC
clone size: NA; J gene: TRBJ2-7; D gene: NA; V gene: TRBV27; CDR3 protein: CASSFSAGESSYEQYF; CDR3 DNA: TGTGCCAGCAGTTTCTCGGCAGGCGAGAGCTCCTACGAGCAGTACTTC
clone size: once; J gene: TRBJ2-7; D gene: NA; V gene: TRBV5-6; CDR3 protein: CASSLGYSYEQYF; CDR3 DNA: TGTGCCAGCAGCCTAGGCTACTCCTACGAGCAGTACTTC
clone size: once; J gene: TRBJ2-2; D gene: NA; V gene: TRBV27; CDR3 protein: CASSLGGISQNTGELFF; CDR3 DNA: TGTGCCAGCAGTTTAGGCGGGATCAGTCAGAACACCGGGGAGCTGTTTTTT
clone size: NA; J gene: TRBJ1-1; D gene: TRBD1; V gene: TRBV28; CDR3 protein: CASGDRGLNTEAFF; CDR3 DNA: TGTGCCAGCGGGGACAGGGGGTTGAACACTGAAGCTTTCTTT
clone size: NA; J gene: TRBJ2-7; D gene: TRBD2; V gene: TRBV2; CDR3 protein: CASSEAGGAHEQYF; CDR3 DNA: TGTGCCAGCAGTGAGGCCGGGGGGGCGCACGAGCAGTACTTC
clone size: NA; J gene: TRBJ2-1; D gene: NA; V gene: TRBV4-1; CDR3 protein: CASSQNRDEQFF; CDR3 DNA: TGCGCCAGCAGCCAAAACCGGGACGAGCAGTTCTTC
clone size: few; J gene: TRBJ1-5; D gene: NA; V gene: TRBV2; CDR3 protein: CASNSGGLGDRPQHF; CDR3 DNA: TGTGCCAGCAACTCCGGGGGGCTCGGTGATCGGCCCCAGCATTTT
clone size: NA; J gene: TRBJ2-3; D gene: TRBD1; V gene: TRBV4-1; CDR3 protein: CASSQEGPGGTDTRYF; CDR3 DNA: TGCGCCAGCAGCCAAGAAGGTCCAGGGGGCACAGATACGCGGTATTTT
clone size: NA; J gene: TRBJ1-6; D gene: NA; V gene: TRBV7-2; CDR3 protein: CASSPLGPIVSSYNSPLHF; CDR3 DNA: TGTGCCAGCAGCCCCTTGGGACCCATTGTCAGCTCCTATAATTCACCCCTCCACTTT
clone size: NA; J gene: TRBJ2-7; D gene: NA; V gene: TRBV6-5; CDR3 protein: CASSYADSYEQYF; CDR3 DNA: TGTGCCAGCAGTTACGCGGACAGCTACGAGCAGTACTTC
clone size: NA; J gene: TRBJ1-5; D gene: NA; V gene: TRBV27; CDR3 protein: CASSFHGPDQPQHF; CDR3 DNA: TGTGCCAGCAGTTTTCACGGACCCGATCAGCCCCAGCATTTT